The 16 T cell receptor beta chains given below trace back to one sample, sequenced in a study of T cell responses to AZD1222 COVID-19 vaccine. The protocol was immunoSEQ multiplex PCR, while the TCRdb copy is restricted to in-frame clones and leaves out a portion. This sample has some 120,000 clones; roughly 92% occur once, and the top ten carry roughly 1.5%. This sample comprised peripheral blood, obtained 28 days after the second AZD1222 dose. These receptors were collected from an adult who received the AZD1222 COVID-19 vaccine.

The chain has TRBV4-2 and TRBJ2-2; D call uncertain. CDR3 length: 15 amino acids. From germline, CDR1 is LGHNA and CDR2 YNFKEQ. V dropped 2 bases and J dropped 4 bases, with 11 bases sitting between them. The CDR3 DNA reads TGTGCCAGCAGCCAACTAGGAGTCCTCACCGGGGAGCTGTTTTTT. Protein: CASSQLGVLTGELFF.

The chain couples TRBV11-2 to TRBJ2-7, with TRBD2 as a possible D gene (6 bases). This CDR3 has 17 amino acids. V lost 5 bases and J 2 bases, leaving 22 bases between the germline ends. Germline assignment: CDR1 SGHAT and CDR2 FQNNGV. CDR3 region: CASSSGSTWGETYEQYF. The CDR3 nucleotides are TGTGCCAGCAGCAGCGGATCGACGTGGGGGGAAACCTACGAGCAGTACTTC. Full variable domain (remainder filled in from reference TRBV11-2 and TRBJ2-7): EAGVAQSPRYKIIEKRQSVAFWCNPISGHATLYWYQQILGQGPKLLIQFQNNGVVDDSQLPKDRFSAERLKGVDSTLKIQPAKLEDSAVYLCASSSGSTWGETYEQYFGPGTRLTVT.

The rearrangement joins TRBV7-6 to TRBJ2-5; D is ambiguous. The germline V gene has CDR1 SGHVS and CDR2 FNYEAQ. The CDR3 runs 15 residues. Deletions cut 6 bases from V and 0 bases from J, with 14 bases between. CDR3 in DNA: TGTGCCAGCAGTTCTATAGGCGGAAACCAAGAGACCCAGTACTTC. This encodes CASSSIGGNQETQYF.

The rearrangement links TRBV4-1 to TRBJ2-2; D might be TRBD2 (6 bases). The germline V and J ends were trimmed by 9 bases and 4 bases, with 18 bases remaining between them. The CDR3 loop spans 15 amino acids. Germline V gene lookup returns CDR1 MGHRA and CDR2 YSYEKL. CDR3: CASGVWRAGTGELFF. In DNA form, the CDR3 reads TGCGCCAGTGGAGTATGGAGGGCGGGCACCGGGGAGCTGTTTTTT.

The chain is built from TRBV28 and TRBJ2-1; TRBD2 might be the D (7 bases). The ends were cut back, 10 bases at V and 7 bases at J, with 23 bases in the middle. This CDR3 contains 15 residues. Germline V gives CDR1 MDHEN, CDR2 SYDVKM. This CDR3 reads CATLRGASLSNEQFF. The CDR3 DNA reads TGTGCCACCCTCCGGGGGGCTAGCTTGTCAAATGAGCAGTTCTTC.

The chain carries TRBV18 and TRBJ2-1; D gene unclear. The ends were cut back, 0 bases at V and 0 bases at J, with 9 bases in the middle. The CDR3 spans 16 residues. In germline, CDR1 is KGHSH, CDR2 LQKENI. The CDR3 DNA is TGTGCCAGCTCACCACCAAAAGGGCTCTCCTACAATGAGCAGTTCTTC. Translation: CASSPPKGLSYNEQFF.

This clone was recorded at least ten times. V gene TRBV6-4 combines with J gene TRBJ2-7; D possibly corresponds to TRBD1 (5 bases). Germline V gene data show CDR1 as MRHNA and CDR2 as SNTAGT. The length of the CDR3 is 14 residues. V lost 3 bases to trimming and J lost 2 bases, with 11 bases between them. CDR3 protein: CASSEGEGAYEQYF. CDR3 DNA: TGTGCCAGCAGTGAAGGCGAAGGGGCCTACGAGCAGTACTTC.

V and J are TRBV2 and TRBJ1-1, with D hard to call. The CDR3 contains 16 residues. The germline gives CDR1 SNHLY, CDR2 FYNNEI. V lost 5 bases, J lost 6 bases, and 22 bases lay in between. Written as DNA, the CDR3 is TGTGCCAGCAGTCCCCTGCAGGCCGCGTTGGTCGCTGAAGCTTTCTTT. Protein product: CASSPLQAALVAEAFF.

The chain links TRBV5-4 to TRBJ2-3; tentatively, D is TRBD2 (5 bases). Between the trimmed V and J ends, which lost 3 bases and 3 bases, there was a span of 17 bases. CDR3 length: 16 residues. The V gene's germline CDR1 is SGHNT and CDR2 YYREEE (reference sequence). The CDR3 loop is CASSSALKRDTDTQYF. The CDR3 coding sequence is TGTGCCAGCAGCTCGGCCCTTAAGAGGGATACAGATACGCAGTATTTT.

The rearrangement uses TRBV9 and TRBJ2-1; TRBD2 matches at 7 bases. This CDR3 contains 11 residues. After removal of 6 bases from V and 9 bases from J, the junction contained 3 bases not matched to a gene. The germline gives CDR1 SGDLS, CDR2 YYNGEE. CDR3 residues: CASTSGGEQFF. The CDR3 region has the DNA TGTGCCAGCACCTCGGGGGGTGAGCAGTTCTTC. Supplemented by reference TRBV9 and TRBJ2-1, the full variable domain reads DSGVTQTPKHLITATGQRVTLRCSPRSGDLSVYWYQQSLDQGLQFLIQYYNGEERAKGNILERFSAQQFPDLHSELNLSSLELGDSALYFCASTSGGEQFFGPGTRLTVL.

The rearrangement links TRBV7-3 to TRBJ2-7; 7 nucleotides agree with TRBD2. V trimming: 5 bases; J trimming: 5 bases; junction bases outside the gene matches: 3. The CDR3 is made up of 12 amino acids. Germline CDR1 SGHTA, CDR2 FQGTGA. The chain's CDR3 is CASSPGLDEQYF. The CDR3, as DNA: TGTGCCAGCAGCCCCGGACTAGACGAGCAGTACTTC.

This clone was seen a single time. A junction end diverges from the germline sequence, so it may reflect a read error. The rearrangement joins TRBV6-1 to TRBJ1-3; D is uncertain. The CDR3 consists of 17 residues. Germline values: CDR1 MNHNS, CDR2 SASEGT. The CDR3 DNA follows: TGTGCCAGCAGTGAATGGGCTGGAACTCCCTCTGAAAACACCATATATTTT. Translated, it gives CASSEWAGTPSENTIYF.

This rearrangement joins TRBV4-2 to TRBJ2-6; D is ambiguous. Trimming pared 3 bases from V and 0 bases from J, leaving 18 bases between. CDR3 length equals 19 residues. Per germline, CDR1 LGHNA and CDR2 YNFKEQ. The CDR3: CASSQNPAGRISGANVLTF. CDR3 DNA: TGTGCCAGCAGCCAGAACCCGGCCGGTCGAATCTCTGGGGCCAACGTCCTGACTTTC.

The CDR3 DNA is TGTGCCAGCAGTTACTCGCCTACAGGGGGCAGTTCACCCCTCCACTTT. This gives the protein CASSYSPTGGSSPLHF. The chain is built from TRBV6-5 and TRBJ1-6; 9 nucleotides line up with TRBD1. V was pared by 0 bases and J by 9 bases, with 6 bases of the junction left unmatched. The germline V gene encodes CDR1 MNHEY and CDR2 SVGAGI. The CDR3 is 16 residues long.

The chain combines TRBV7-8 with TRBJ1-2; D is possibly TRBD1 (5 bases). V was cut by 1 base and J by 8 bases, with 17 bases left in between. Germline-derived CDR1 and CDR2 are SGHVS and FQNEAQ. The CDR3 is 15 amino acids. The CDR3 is CASSLGATEAVGYTF. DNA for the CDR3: TGTGCCAGCAGCTTAGGGGCGACAGAGGCCGTGGGCTACACCTTC.

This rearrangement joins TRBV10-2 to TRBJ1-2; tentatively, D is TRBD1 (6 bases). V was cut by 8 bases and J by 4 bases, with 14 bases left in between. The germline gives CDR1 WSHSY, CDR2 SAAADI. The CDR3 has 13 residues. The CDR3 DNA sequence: TGCGCCAGCCTAGACAGGCCAAGCTATGGCTACACCTTC. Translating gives CASLDRPSYGYTF.